The 32 T cell receptor beta chains below were found in one sample sequenced in a study of untreated major depressive disorder. Method: immunoSEQ multiplex PCR; TCRdb's copy keeps in-frame clones and lacks some. Of just over 20,000 clones listed, 90% to 95% were seen once; the top ten hold around 0.3%. Sequencing was done on a sample of CD4+ T cells from PBMCs. Every receptor here comes from a man aged 30-40 years in good health.

This clone appeared a few times. The chain employs TRBV27 and TRBJ2-6, with no clear D. Germline V gives CDR1 MNHEY, CDR2 SMNVEV (reference sequence). This CDR3 has 15 amino acids. V lost 10 bases, J lost 0 bases, and 13 bases lay in between. CDR3 protein: CATGIDGSGANVLTF. DNA of the CDR3: TGTGCCACCGGAATTGACGGCTCTGGGGCCAACGTCCTGACTTTC.

The CDR3 DNA reads TGCGCCAGCAGCCAGGGTGTCCGTGGGAACACTGAAGCTTTCTTT. This translates into CASSQGVRGNTEAFF. V usage is TRBV4-1 and J usage is TRBJ1-1; D call uncertain. The V gene lost 3 bases and the J gene lost 1 base, with 12 bases spanning the gap. CDR1 MGHRA and CDR2 YSYEKL come from the germline V gene. The CDR3 consists of 15 residues.

V and J are TRBV5-4 and TRBJ2-2; no firm D call. Trimming left V 9 bases short and J 0 bases short, with 21 bases between. Germline V lookup: CDR1 SGHNT, CDR2 YYREEE (reference sequence). This CDR3 is built from 17 residues. CDR3 in DNA: TGTGCCATCCATCCGGCCTCATACTTGACGAACACCGGGGAGCTGTTTTTT. Protein: CAIHPASYLTNTGELFF.

The chain employs TRBV15 and TRBJ2-7; no definite D call. The germline CDR1 and CDR2 sequences are LNHNV and YYDKDF (reference sequence). The CDR3 runs to 15 residues. Trimming removed 0 bases from V and 4 bases from J, with 13 bases in between. The CDR3 DNA reads as TGTGCCACCAGCAGAGATAGTACCCCTCGGTACGAGCAGTACTTC. This gives the protein CATSRDSTPRYEQYF. The full variable domain, with the rest looked up from reference TRBV15 and TRBJ2-7, is DAMVIQNPRYQVTQFGKPVTLSCSQTLNHNVMYWYQQKSSQAPKLLFHYYDKDFNNEADTPDNFQSRRPNTSFCFLDIRSPGLGDTAMYLCATSRDSTPRYEQYFGPGTRLTVT.

V usage is TRBV2 and J usage is TRBJ1-5, with a tentative D call TRBD1 (6 bases). CDR3 length: 15 amino acids. Germline values: CDR1 SNHLY, CDR2 FYNNEI. The V end lost 5 bases, the J end lost 5 bases, and 16 bases lay between the germline ends. In nucleotides, the CDR3 is TGTGCCAGCAGTAAGGACAGCGGGGGGGATCAGCCCCAGCATTTT. Protein product: CASSKDSGGDQPQHF.

In nucleotides, the CDR3 is TGTGCCAGCAGCTACCCGGGCACCGGGGAGCTGTTTTTT. Translation: CASSYPGTGELFF. The chain has TRBV7-3 and TRBJ2-2, with D hard to call. Trimming cost V 4 bases and J 4 bases, with 7 bases left between them. The germline CDR1 and CDR2 sequences are SGHTA and FQGTGA. CDR3 length: 13 residues.

The chain is built from TRBV7-3 and TRBJ2-7; 13 bases are a match to TRBD2. The CDR3 runs to 15 residues. Trimming cost V 3 bases and J 1 base; bases outside gene matches: 0. Germline assignment: CDR1 SGHTA and CDR2 FQGTGA. The CDR3 protein is CASSLGLAGSYEQYF. DNA for the CDR3: TGTGCCAGCAGCTTGGGACTAGCGGGATCCTACGAGCAGTACTTC.

The rearrangement uses TRBV5-1 and TRBJ1-4; 7 bases fit TRBD1. The CDR3 loop spans 14 amino acids. Germline values: CDR1 SGHRS, CDR2 YFSETQ. The junction had 10 bases not matched to a gene; V was cut back by 7 bases and J by 7 bases. The CDR3 protein is CASRRQGLSEKLFF. DNA for the CDR3: TGCGCCAGCCGAAGACAGGGCCTTTCTGAAAAACTGTTTTTT.

The rearrangement links TRBV5-4 to TRBJ1-3; weak D call: TRBD1 (5 bases). Per germline, CDR1 SGHNT and CDR2 YYREEE (reference sequence). V lost 3 bases to trimming and J lost 4 bases, with 11 bases between them. The CDR3 contains 14 residues. The CDR3 DNA reads TGTGCCAGCAGCTCGGGGGGAGTCGGAAACACCATATATTTT. As protein: CASSSGGVGNTIYF.

The gene calls are TRBV19 and TRBJ2-1, with 8 nucleotides matching TRBD1. V lost 3 bases and J lost 9; bases outside the gene matches: 7. The germline CDR1 and CDR2 sequences are LNHDA and SQIVND (reference sequence). The CDR3 has 14 amino acids. This chain's CDR3 is CASSMGGQGREQFF. CDR3 nucleotide sequence: TGTGCCAGTAGTATGGGCGGACAGGGCCGTGAGCAGTTCTTC.

This rearrangement joins TRBV7-6 to TRBJ2-7; 7 bases map to TRBD2. J lost 2 bases, V lost 5 bases, and 12 bases had no gene match. The CDR3 covers 16 residues. CDR1 is SGHVS, CDR2 FNYEAQ, per germline. CDR3 DNA: TGTGCCAGCAGCCATTCGTCTAGCGGATACACCTACGAGCAGTACTTC. This sequence encodes CASSHSSSGYTYEQYF.

In this sample, this clone turned up a few times. The chain joins TRBV10-1 to TRBJ2-5, with a possible D match to TRBD1 (6 bases). CDR1 and CDR2 from the germline V gene are WNHNN and SYGVQD (reference sequence). V was pared by 7 bases and J by 2 bases, with 14 bases between. The CDR3 sequence is 14 residues long. In DNA form, the CDR3 reads TGCGCCAGCATTCCATACGGACAGCAAGAGACCCAGTACTTC. Translation gives CASIPYGQQETQYF.

The V call is TRBV5-1, the J call TRBJ2-5; 8 bases match TRBD1. V gave up 3 bases and J gave up 4 bases; unmatched junction bases: 11. This CDR3 spans 16 amino acids. The V gene's germline CDR1 is SGHRS and CDR2 YFSETQ. The CDR3: CASSSAPQGARETQYF. The DNA for the CDR3 is TGCGCCAGCAGCTCCGCGCCCCAGGGGGCCCGAGAGACCCAGTACTTC.

This chain connects TRBV5-6 to TRBJ2-5, with 8 nucleotides matching TRBD1. The trim removed 0 bases at V and 5 bases at J, leaving 9 bases unmatched. The CDR3 totals 16 residues. CDR1 and CDR2 (germline): SGHDT, YYEEEE. CDR3 DNA: TGTGCCAGCAGCTTGGACGGACAGGGTATTTCGGAGACCCAGTACTTC. Protein product: CASSLDGQGISETQYF.

V is TRBV7-3 and J is TRBJ1-1; 9 bases are a match to TRBD1. Per the germline V gene, CDR1 is SGHTA and CDR2 is FQGTGA. V lost 3 bases to trimming and J lost 5 bases; unmatched junction nucleotides: 10. The CDR3 covers 16 residues. For the CDR3, the DNA is TGTGCCAGCAGCTTCATTTCCGGGACAGGGAGGACTGAAGCTTTCTTT. Protein sequence: CASSFISGTGRTEAFF.

The chain combines TRBV6-5 with TRBJ2-7; unclear D gene. The CDR3 extends over 13 amino acids. V was pared by 2 bases and J by 9 bases, with 14 bases between. Per germline, CDR1 MNHEY and CDR2 SVGAGI. CDR3 protein: CASSYGGSSTQYF. As DNA, the CDR3 is TGTGCCAGCAGTTACGGTGGGTCCTCAACGCAGTACTTC.

The rearrangement uses TRBV11-3 and TRBJ1-5; D might be TRBD1 (6 bases). Germline lookup yields CDR1 SGHNT and CDR2 YENEEA. The CDR3 sequence is 14 residues long. V lost 3 bases to trimming and J lost 7 bases, with 13 bases between them. The CDR3 loop reads CASSFVQGFQPQHF. Here the CDR3 DNA reads TGTGCCAGCAGCTTCGTACAGGGTTTCCAGCCCCAGCATTTT.

This clone was detected once. The V and J genes are TRBV5-6 and TRBJ2-7; D not certain. The V and J ends lost 0 bases and 3 bases respectively, with 7 bases between them. Germline V gene sequence: CDR1 SGHDT, CDR2 YYEEEE. CDR3 length equals 13 residues. The CDR3 spells CASSLGGLYEQYF. CDR3 sequence (DNA): TGTGCCAGCAGCTTGGGAGGTCTCTACGAGCAGTACTTC.

The chain combines TRBV9 with TRBJ1-1, with TRBD1 as a possible D gene (6 bases). V was pared by 3 bases and J by 0 bases, with 12 bases between. The CDR3 loop spans 15 amino acids. Germline loops: CDR1 SGDLS, CDR2 YYNGEE. The CDR3 nucleotides are TGTGCCAGCAGCGGTGGGGGGCTGATGAACACTGAAGCTTTCTTT. Residues: CASSGGGLMNTEAFF.

This chain connects TRBV2 to TRBJ1-4, with a possible D match to TRBD1 (6 bases). Trimming shortened V by 4 bases and J by 8 bases, and 23 bases separated the two germline ends. The CDR3 spans 17 residues. CDR1 and CDR2 (germline): SNHLY, FYNNEI. CDR3: CASSVLDGAQGREKLFF. CDR3 bases: TGTGCCAGCAGTGTGCTTGACGGGGCCCAGGGGCGGGAAAAACTGTTTTTT.

V is TRBV7-3 and J is TRBJ2-3; 13 bases agree with TRBD2. V lost 5 bases to trimming and J lost 5 bases; unmatched junction nucleotides: 7. Germline values: CDR1 SGHTA, CDR2 FQGTGA. The CDR3 runs 16 residues. This CDR3 reads CASSRGLAGVLDTQYF. The DNA of the CDR3 is TGTGCCAGCAGCCGAGGACTAGCGGGAGTTTTAGATACGCAGTATTTT.

This clone was seen a handful of times. The J gene is TRBJ1-5, the V gene TRBV2, with unresolved D. V was clipped by 0 bases and J by 9 bases, with 15 bases between them. CDR1 and CDR2 from the germline V gene are SNHLY and FYNNEI. The CDR3 has 15 residues. CDR3 amino acids: CASSEAQMAGRPQHF. The CDR3 nucleotides are TGTGCCAGCAGTGAAGCGCAAATGGCCGGCCGGCCCCAGCATTTT.

The chain links TRBV5-4 to TRBJ2-4; TRBD1 aligns across 10 bases. This CDR3 has 13 residues. The germline V gene encodes CDR1 SGHNT and CDR2 YYREEE (reference sequence). V trimming: 4 bases; J trimming: 9 bases; junction bases outside the gene matches: 4. The CDR3 sequence: CASSIGQGGIQYF. DNA of the CDR3: TGTGCCAGCAGCATAGGACAGGGGGGCATTCAGTACTTC.

Here the CDR3 reads CASSLPGEKLFF. CDR3 DNA sequence: TGCGCCAGCAGCCTCCCAGGTGAAAAACTGTTTTTT. This chain links TRBV5-1 with TRBJ1-4; D unclear. Germline CDR1 SGHRS, CDR2 YFSETQ. Trimming stripped 4 bases from V and 7 bases from J, with 8 bases between. The CDR3 has 12 amino acids.

The chain combines TRBV18 with TRBJ2-7; D not certain. This CDR3 comprises 13 residues. V lost 2 bases and J lost 3, with 8 bases in between. The V gene's germline CDR1 is KGHSH and CDR2 LQKENI. The CDR3 reads CASSPGSDYEQYF. The CDR3 nucleotides read TGTGCCAGCTCACCAGGGTCTGACTACGAGCAGTACTTC.

The sample holds one count of this clone. The V call is TRBV9, the J call TRBJ2-7, with D possibly TRBD1 on 6 matching bases. Germline CDR1 reads SGDLS; CDR2 reads YYNGEE. V lost 2 bases to trimming and J lost 1 base, with 10 bases between them. This CDR3 spans 14 amino acids. CDR3 in DNA: TGTGCCAGCAGCGTTAGGCAGGGGTCCTACGAGCAGTACTTC. Translated: CASSVRQGSYEQYF.

J is TRBJ1-2 and V is TRBV9; the D is unclear. Germline CDR1 SGDLS, CDR2 YYNGEE. V dropped 4 bases and J dropped 4 bases, with 11 bases sitting between them. This CDR3 spans 13 amino acids. In nucleotides, the CDR3 is TGTGCCAGCAGCCGAGACCCTTCCTATGGCTACACCTTC. Translating gives CASSRDPSYGYTF.

The chain links TRBV19 to TRBJ2-7, with D unclear. Trimming shortened V by 1 base and J by 0 bases, and 10 bases separated the two germline ends. Germline loops: CDR1 LNHDA, CDR2 SQIVND (reference sequence). The CDR3 spans 15 residues. CDR3 bases: TGTGCCAGTAGTATAGGGATTGAGAGCTCCTACGAGCAGTACTTC. As protein: CASSIGIESSYEQYF. Variable domain in full (rest from reference TRBV19 and TRBJ2-7): DGGITQSPKYLFRKEGQNVTLSCEQNLNHDAMYWYRQDPGQGLRLIYYSQIVNDFQKGDIAEGYSVSREKKESFPLTVTSAQKNPTAFYLCASSIGIESSYEQYFGPGTRLTVT.

The chain employs TRBV5-1 and TRBJ2-2; 7 bases align to TRBD1. The V segment lost 3 bases and the J segment 7 bases; nucleotides outside the gene matches: 9. This CDR3 region has 15 residues. The germline V gene has CDR1 SGHRS and CDR2 YFSETQ. In DNA, the CDR3 is TGCGCCAGCAGCTGGGAAAGGGGGCAAAGCGGGGAGCTGTTTTTT. Amino acid sequence: CASSWERGQSGELFF.

The J gene is TRBJ1-2, the V gene TRBV6-6, with TRBD1 as a possible D gene (6 bases). The V gene's germline CDR1 is MNHNY and CDR2 SVGAGI (reference sequence). The V gene lost 10 bases and the J gene lost 4 bases, with 19 bases spanning the gap. The CDR3 length is 14 residues. The CDR3 protein is CATASIGGSYGYTF. The CDR3 DNA reads TGTGCCACCGCATCCATAGGGGGGAGCTATGGCTACACCTTC.

The chain recombines TRBV9 with TRBJ2-3; 8 positions match TRBD1. Germline values: CDR1 SGDLS, CDR2 YYNGEE. The J segment lost 3 bases and the V segment lost 4 bases, leaving 1 base of the junction unmatched. The CDR3 has 13 residues. CDR3 amino acids: CASSRQGTDTQYF. The CDR3 DNA follows: TGTGCCAGCAGCCGACAGGGGACAGATACGCAGTATTTT.

CDR3 DNA sequence: TGCACCAGCAGCCTCAGGGGTGGGGTTATGACTAGCGGGGCTAGCACAGATACGCAGTATTTT. Residues: CTSSLRGGVMTSGASTDTQYF. This chain links TRBV1 with TRBJ2-3; no DNA check was done on the table's D call, TRBD2. TRBV1 is a known pseudogene. The CDR3 covers 21 residues.